This TCR beta chain derives from a study of regulatory and conventional T cells in RAG deficiency. The CDR3 contains 13 residues. V lost 5 bases to trimming and J lost 8 bases; unmatched junction nucleotides: 7. Germline CDR1 reads MNHEY; CDR2 reads SVGAGI. Study results and limitations: Sorted Omenn CD25-high CD127-low cells may not be bona fide Tregs. Treg unique TCR beta sequences were approximately 95-fold fewer in Omenn syndrome and CID/AS patients than controls. Patient subsets had shorter CDR3s; Omenn Treg-Tconv overlap exceeded 90%.

Assay: immunoSEQ multiplex PCR; the TCRdb copy retains only in-frame clones and omits some. The sample includes fewer than 40,000 clones, approximately 96% seen only once; the top ten take 0.35% to 0.4%. The sorted conventional CD4+ T cells were CD25-low and CD127-high, with genomic DNA sequenced. A word on this clone: Its antigen is unidentified.

The same specimen was also included in a second study, on regulatory T cells. This second study says: The PCR used 52 TRBV and 13 TRBJ primers. In patients, unique TRB V-J pairs were restricted and V/J usage skewed, especially in Tregs.

Sequenced: CD25- CD4+ T cells sorted from blood. The sequence was obtained from a human donor in good health. The rearrangement joins TRBV6-5 to TRBJ1-2; TRBD1 agrees at 8 bases. DNA of the CDR3: TGTGCCAGCAGTGGCAGGGGGCAGGAAGGCTACACCTTC. Protein product: CASSGRGQEGYTF.